These 21 T cell receptor beta chains originate from one sample sequenced in a study of blood T cell repertoires in COVID-19. Only in-frame clones appear in the TCRdb table, and some are missing; sequencing was by immunoSEQ multiplex PCR. The sample holds 180,000 or so clones, more than 85% seen once. Specimen: peripheral blood. All receptors come from a man between 18 and 35 years old with acute or convalescent COVID-19.

Only a few counts were recorded for this clone. The V call is TRBV11-2, the J call TRBJ1-6; TRBD1 might be the D (6 bases). The CDR3 loop spans 16 amino acids. V was pared by 5 bases and J by 8 bases, with 19 bases between. Germline V gene data show CDR1 as SGHAT and CDR2 as FQNNGV. The CDR3 DNA sequence: TGTGCCAGCAGCCCGAAAACGGGGGGCCGAGATTCACCCCTCCACTTT. It encodes CASSPKTGGRDSPLHF.

This clone was found once. This chain's CDR3 is CASRPWRGEQFF. The CDR3 DNA follows: TGTGCCAGCAGACCCTGGCGGGGTGAGCAGTTCTTC. The chain carries TRBV7-9 and TRBJ2-1; weak D call: TRBD2 (6 bases). Germline CDR1 reads SEHNR; CDR2 reads FQNEAQ (reference sequence). The CDR3 runs 12 residues. Trimming took off 6 bases at V and 9 bases at J, with 12 bases between the two ends.

V gene TRBV5-1 combines with J gene TRBJ2-2; D not certain. This CDR3 contains 14 residues. The V end was cut by 0 bases, the J end by 5 bases, with 8 bases between. Germline lookup yields CDR1 SGHRS and CDR2 YFSETQ. The CDR3: CASSLDRETGELFF. CDR3 bases: TGCGCCAGCAGCTTGGACAGAGAGACCGGGGAGCTGTTTTTT. The full variable domain, rest sourced from reference TRBV5-1 and TRBJ2-2, is KAGVTQTPRYLIKTRGQQVTLSCSPISGHRSVSWYQQTPGQGLQFLFEYFSETQRNKGNFPGRFSGRQFSNSRSEMNVSTLELGDSALYLCASSLDRETGELFFGEGSRLTVL.

This clone has just one count. The chain employs TRBV2 and TRBJ1-1, with no clear D. Trimming cost V 2 bases and J 1 base, with 8 bases left between them. The CDR3 covers 14 residues. Germline CDR1 SNHLY, CDR2 FYNNEI. CDR3 nucleotides: TGTGCCAGCAGTGAACTCAGCGAGAACACTGAAGCTTTCTTT. The encoded protein is CASSELSENTEAFF. The complete variable domain, with remaining parts taken from reference TRBV2 and TRBJ1-1, reads EPEVTQTPSHQVTQMGQEVILRCVPISNHLYFYWYRQILGQKVEFLVSFYNNEISEKSEIFDDQFSVERPDGSNFTLKIRSTKLEDSAMYFCASSELSENTEAFFGQGTRLTVV.

The chain combines TRBV2 with TRBJ2-4; 12 nucleotides agree with TRBD1. The J segment lost 0 bases and the V segment lost 7 bases, leaving 13 bases of the junction unmatched. The CDR3 contains 19 residues. The germline gives CDR1 SNHLY, CDR2 FYNNEI. CDR3 residues: CASNNRGTGGSLAKNIQYF. In DNA form, the CDR3 reads TGTGCCAGCAATAATAGGGGGACAGGGGGCTCCCTAGCCAAAAACATTCAGTACTTC. The whole variable domain, remainder taken from reference TRBV2 and TRBJ2-4, is EPEVTQTPSHQVTQMGQEVILRCVPISNHLYFYWYRQILGQKVEFLVSFYNNEISEKSEIFDDQFSVERPDGSNFTLKIRSTKLEDSAMYFCASNNRGTGGSLAKNIQYFGAGTRLSVL.

This clone has a handful of counts. CDR3 coding DNA: TGTGCCAGCAGCCCTCCGGGACAGTATAATTCACCCCTCCACTTT. This encodes CASSPPGQYNSPLHF. The V and J genes are TRBV6-6 and TRBJ1-6, with 7 bases identical to TRBD1. CDR1 is MNHNY and CDR2 is SVGAGI in the germline V gene (reference sequence). The CDR3 length is 15 residues. V lost 6 bases and J lost 4; bases outside the gene matches: 6.

The rearrangement joins TRBV5-1 to TRBJ2-2; 8 bases agree with TRBD1. This CDR3 is 16 amino acids long. The junction had 7 bases not matched to a gene; V was cut back by 0 bases and J by 6 bases. Per germline, CDR1 SGHRS and CDR2 YFSETQ. The CDR3 spells CASSLVPDRAAGELFF. CDR3 nucleotide sequence: TGCGCCAGCAGCTTGGTCCCGGACAGGGCCGCCGGGGAGCTGTTTTTT. Using reference TRBV5-1 and TRBJ2-2 for the parts outside the CDR3, the full variable domain is KAGVTQTPRYLIKTRGQQVTLSCSPISGHRSVSWYQQTPGQGLQFLFEYFSETQRNKGNFPGRFSGRQFSNSRSEMNVSTLELGDSALYLCASSLVPDRAAGELFFGEGSRLTVL.

Details on this clone: One end of the junction fails to match germline, which may point to a read error. The chain employs TRBV6-5 and TRBJ1-2; 7 nucleotides line up with TRBD1. Germline CDR1 is MNHEY and CDR2 is SVGAGI. The CDR3 covers 15 residues. In nucleotides, the CDR3 is TGTGCCAGCAGTCTCTCGACAGGGCCCTACTACGGCTACACCTTC. It yields the protein CASSLSTGPYYGYTF.

In this sample, this clone turned up a few times. The chain joins TRBV12-2 to TRBJ1-2; TRBD1 is the table's D call, not checked against the DNA. TRBV12-2 is flagged as a pseudogene. The length of the CDR3 is 16 residues. The CDR3 reads CASRPTHNRGRNGYTF. The CDR3 nucleotides read TGTGCAAGTCGCCCGACTCACAACAGGGGGCGAAATGGCTACACCTTC.

The genes are TRBV7-9 and TRBJ2-6, with a weak D call TRBD1 (9 bases). The germline V gene encodes CDR1 SEHNR and CDR2 FQNEAQ (reference sequence). This CDR3 is 17 amino acids long. CDR3 sequence: CASERGTGHSGANVLTF. Written as DNA, the CDR3 is TGTGCGAGCGAGCGGGGGACAGGGCACTCTGGGGCCAACGTCCTGACTTTC.

The chain couples TRBV6-5 to TRBJ1-2; no definite D call. CDR1 and CDR2 from the germline V gene are MNHEY and SVGAGI. There are 11 residues in the CDR3. The V gene lost 8 bases and the J gene lost 0 bases, with 4 bases spanning the gap. The CDR3: CASGPNYGYTF. CDR3 nucleotide sequence: TGTGCCAGCGGCCCTAACTATGGCTACACCTTC.

The gene calls are TRBV6-5 and TRBJ1-2; tentative D call: TRBD1 (5 bases). The V end lost 1 base, the J end lost 4 bases, and 10 bases lay between the germline ends. This CDR3 comprises 14 residues. In germline, CDR1 is MNHEY, CDR2 SVGAGI. CDR3 amino acids: CASSYFGAGYGYTF. The CDR3 DNA is TGTGCCAGCAGTTACTTTGGGGCTGGCTATGGCTACACCTTC.

The genes are TRBV27 and TRBJ1-2; a possible D gene is TRBD1 (5 bases). Germline-derived CDR1 and CDR2 are MNHEY and SMNVEV (reference sequence). The CDR3 is made up of 15 amino acids. Trimming left V 2 bases short and J 5 bases short, with 15 bases between. The CDR3 sequence is CASSLSGGAPYGYTF. Written as DNA, the CDR3 is TGTGCCAGCAGTTTAAGCGGGGGAGCTCCTTATGGCTACACCTTC.

The CDR3 DNA is TGTGCCAGCAGCACCCGGACAGGGACAGATACGCAGTATTTT. Translated, it gives CASSTRTGTDTQYF. The rearrangement links TRBV7-2 to TRBJ2-3; 8 bases match TRBD1. This CDR3 has 14 residues. CDR1 and CDR2 from the germline V gene are SGHTA and FQGNSA. Unmatched junction bases numbered 4, after V lost 5 bases and J lost 3 bases.

This clone was recorded only once. The chain recombines TRBV3-1 (or the pseudogene TRBV3-2) with TRBJ2-7; D not resolved. The V end lost 2 bases, the J end lost 1 base, and 9 bases lay between the germline ends. The CDR3 totals 14 residues. Per the germline V gene, CDR1 is LGHDT and CDR2 is YNNKEL (reference sequence). In DNA form, the CDR3 reads TGTGCCAGCAGCCAACAACTTCTATCCTACGAGCAGTACTTC. Residues: CASSQQLLSYEQYF.

This clone was observed a single time. The V and J genes are TRBV30 and TRBJ2-2; D possibly corresponds to TRBD2 (5 bases). The CDR3 contains 15 residues. Germline values: CDR1 GTSNPN, CDR2 SVGIG (reference sequence). Trimming removed 5 bases at V and 5 bases at J, with 18 bases between. The CDR3 is CAWSSGPRRTGELFF. The CDR3 DNA is TGTGCCTGGTCTTCTGGACCGCGGAGGACCGGGGAGCTGTTTTTT.

V usage is TRBV24-1 and J usage is TRBJ1-1; a possible D gene is TRBD1 (5 bases). This CDR3 contains 16 residues. The V end was cut by 3 bases, the J end by 1 base, with 14 bases between. Germline V gives CDR1 KGHDR, CDR2 SFDVKD. CDR3 nucleotides: TGTGCCACCAGTGATCCTGGGGCGGGGACGAACACTGAAGCTTTCTTT. Its translation is CATSDPGAGTNTEAFF.

CDR3 nucleotide sequence: TGTGCCAGCAGCTTGGATTCCCCAGCCTACAATGAGCAGTTCTTC. The encoded protein is CASSLDSPAYNEQFF. The chain has TRBV5-4 and TRBJ2-1, with no clear D. With 0 bases removed from V and 2 bases from J, the gap between germline ends came to 9 bases. This CDR3 region has 15 residues. The germline gives CDR1 SGHNT, CDR2 YYREEE (reference sequence). Drawing the rest from reference TRBV5-4 and TRBJ2-1, the complete variable domain is ETGVTQSPTHLIKTRGQQVTLRCSSQSGHNTVSWYQQALGQGPQFIFQYYREEENGRGNFPPRFSGLQFPNYSSELNVNALELDDSALYLCASSLDSPAYNEQFFGPGTRLTVL.

This chain links TRBV28 with TRBJ1-1; D is uncertain. This CDR3 comprises 11 residues. Trimming pared 7 bases from V and 3 bases from J, leaving 6 bases between. CDR1 is MDHEN and CDR2 is SYDVKM in the germline V gene. The CDR3 sequence is CASIRDTEAFF. Here the CDR3 DNA reads TGTGCCAGCATACGGGACACTGAAGCTTTCTTT.

V usage is TRBV20-1 and J usage is TRBJ1-5; D remains ambiguous. Germline values: CDR1 DFQATT, CDR2 SNEGSKA (reference sequence). Trimming stripped 3 bases from V and 0 bases from J, with 12 bases between. This CDR3 contains 15 residues. CDR3 in amino acids: CSASEPDYSNQPQHF. The CDR3 DNA reads as TGCAGTGCTAGTGAGCCAGACTATAGCAATCAGCCCCAGCATTTT.

The rearrangement links TRBV27 to TRBJ1-6; D perhaps matches TRBD1 (6 bases). CDR1 and CDR2 from the germline V gene are MNHEY and SMNVEV (reference sequence). The CDR3 runs to 14 residues. Deletions cut 5 bases from V and 9 bases from J, with 14 bases between. CDR3 sequence (DNA): TGTGCCAGCAGTCTACAGGGCGTTACTTCACCCCTCCACTTT. Translating gives CASSLQGVTSPLHF.